This T cell receptor (beta chain) is drawn from a study of OX40 agonist ivuxolimab in advanced cancers. Across the whole study: Hepatocellular carcinoma, melanoma, renal cell or head and neck cancer affected the dose-escalation patients. Patients were 82.7% male with ages roughly 23 to 85, mean 60.

The data were produced by immunoSEQ multiplex PCR, yet TCRdb's version contains in-frame clones alone and is incomplete. The repertoire consists of fewer than 50,000 clones, with approximately 91% occurring once and the leading ten covering over 50%. Samples of blood were obtained at baseline, on cycle 4 day 1, and on cycle 7 day 1. V gave up 5 bases and J gave up 0 bases; unmatched junction bases: 8. The germline V gene has CDR1 SGHNT and CDR2 YENEEA. The CDR3 extends over 16 amino acids. The specimen was CD4+ or CD8+ T cells sorted from blood, collected in a trial of the OX40 agonist ivuxolimab. This sequence originates from an adult with an advanced solid tumor such as melanoma, head and neck, liver or kidney cancer. The V gene is TRBV11-3, the J gene TRBJ2-3; 7 bases map to TRBD2. Here the CDR3 reads CASSRRERQSTDTQYF. The DNA of the CDR3 is TGTGCCAGCAGCCGGCGGGAGCGGCAAAGCACAGATACGCAGTATTTT.